These 23 T cell receptor beta chains were sequenced from one sample in a study of shared clonotypes between healthy human individuals. Clones were sequenced by immunoSEQ multiplex PCR, and TCRdb holds only the in-frame ones, with some missing. The sample has over a million clones, approximately 80% seen once; the top ten hold more than 0.5%. The sequenced sample was memory CD4+ T cells from PBMCs. Specified subset: CD45RA-negative fraction. These receptors were collected from a young man in good health. Some clones in this sample may be carry-over from other donors' samples.

The chain joins TRBV11-1 to TRBJ2-7, with a weak D call TRBD2 (5 bases). The CDR3 is made up of 16 amino acids. V lost 2 bases and J lost 0, with 14 bases in between. Germline loops: CDR1 SGHAT, CDR2 FQDESV (reference sequence). This CDR3 is CASSLLGLPSSYEQYF. The CDR3 DNA reads as TGTGCCAGCAGCTTACTCGGACTCCCGAGCTCCTACGAGCAGTACTTC.

J is TRBJ2-6 and V is TRBV21-1. TRBV21-1 is a listed pseudogene. CDR3 length: 17 amino acids. CDR3: CASSPYRRGAGANVLTF. CDR3 DNA sequence: TGTGCCAGCAGCCCCTACCGGAGGGGGGCTGGGGCCAACGTCCTGACTTTC.

This chain uses TRBV5-6 with TRBJ1-2; a possible D gene is TRBD1 (6 bases). CDR1 SGHDT and CDR2 YYEEEE come from the germline V gene. There are 15 residues in the CDR3. V lost 4 bases, J lost 5 bases, and 18 bases lay in between. CDR3 sequence: CASSLGGTPLYGYTF. DNA of the CDR3: TGTGCCAGCAGCCTCGGGGGCACGCCTCTATATGGCTACACCTTC.

J is TRBJ1-2 and V is TRBV6-5; weak D call: TRBD1 (6 bases). The CDR3 contains 14 residues. Trimming pared 6 bases from V and 4 bases from J, leaving 15 bases between. Germline values: CDR1 MNHEY, CDR2 SVGAGI. The CDR3 DNA follows: TGTGCCAGCAGGGAACGGGGACACGCCTATGGCTACACCTTC. Its protein product is CASRERGHAYGYTF.

V usage is TRBV5-1 and J usage is TRBJ2-4; 7 bases match TRBD1. Trimming at V came to 4 bases and at J to 0 bases, leaving 13 bases not matched to a gene. Germline V CDR1 and CDR2: SGHRS, YFSETQ. The CDR3 has 18 amino acids. DNA of the CDR3: TGCGCCAGCAGCGTGACAGGGCTCCCACCCTTAGCCAAAAACATTCAGTACTTC. Its protein product is CASSVTGLPPLAKNIQYF.

The chain uses TRBV6-1 and TRBJ2-7; tentatively, D is TRBD1 (7 bases). The CDR3 contains 15 residues. V lost 8 bases and J 5 bases, leaving 22 bases between the germline ends. Looked up from germline, CDR1 is MNHNS and CDR2 is SASEGT. CDR3 DNA sequence: TGTGCCAGCTCGCGCGGGACAGACCCTCGGGACGAGCAGTACTTC. Translating it yields CASSRGTDPRDEQYF.

Only one count was recorded for this clone. CDR3 DNA sequence: TGTGCCAGCAGTTACGGACTAGCGGGAGTCGAGCAGTACTTC. Translation gives CASSYGLAGVEQYF. The J gene is TRBJ2-7, the V gene TRBV6-6; 13 bases are a match to TRBD2. Germline V gene sequence: CDR1 MNHNY, CDR2 SVGAGI (reference sequence). The CDR3 is 14 residues long. V shed 2 bases and J 6 bases; nucleotides not matched to a gene: 1.

The CDR3 nucleotides are TGTGCCAGCAGCTTAAGGGGCCCGGGACTAGAGGGTATAGATACGCAGTATTTT. Translating it yields CASSLRGPGLEGIDTQYF. The rearrangement joins TRBV7-2 to TRBJ2-3, with 8 bases fitting TRBD2. The CDR3 consists of 18 residues. Germline-derived CDR1 and CDR2 are SGHTA and FQGNSA. J gave up 5 bases and V 2 bases, and 15 bases lay outside the gene matches.

The genes are TRBV7-3 and TRBJ2-1; 8 bases fit TRBD2. The CDR3 runs to 15 residues. The V gene's germline CDR1 is SGHTA and CDR2 FQGTGA. With V trimmed by 5 bases and J by 10 bases, 13 bases remained unmatched. Here the CDR3 DNA reads TGTGCCAGCAGCGCTCTAGCGGGCCAAGGGTACGAGCAGTTCTTC. Translating it yields CASSALAGQGYEQFF.

CDR3 sequence reads: CASSQVSASTDTQYF. The CDR3 bases are TGCGCCAGCAGCCAAGTTAGCGCGAGCACAGATACGCAGTATTTT. The chain couples TRBV4-1 to TRBJ2-3; possible D gene TRBD2, 5 bases. V lost 1 base to trimming and J lost 0 bases, with 8 bases between them. Germline V CDR1 and CDR2: MGHRA, YSYEKL. The CDR3 loop spans 15 amino acids.

This clone was recorded a few times. This rearrangement joins TRBV5-1 to TRBJ2-1, with D possibly matching TRBD2 (6 bases). The ends were cut back, 3 bases at V and 7 bases at J, with 11 bases in the middle. Germline V CDR1 and CDR2: SGHRS, YFSETQ. The CDR3 extends over 13 amino acids. The CDR3 sequence is CASSWGGRNEQFF. The CDR3 DNA follows: TGCGCCAGCAGCTGGGGAGGCCGGAATGAGCAGTTCTTC.

This clone appeared a few times. The chain couples TRBV7-3 to TRBJ2-7, with a weak D call TRBD2 (5 bases). The germline V gene has CDR1 SGHTA and CDR2 FQGTGA. Trimming took 2 bases from V and 6 from J, leaving 8 bases between them. The CDR3 has 12 amino acids. The CDR3 DNA follows: TGTGCCAGCAGCTTACTACGGGGCGAGCAGTACTTC. It codes for CASSLLRGEQYF.

V and J are TRBV7-3 and TRBJ1-1; D possibly corresponds to TRBD1 (5 bases). Trimming stripped 0 bases from V and 8 bases from J, with 13 bases between. Germline lookup yields CDR1 SGHTA and CDR2 FQGTGA. The CDR3 extends over 14 amino acids. The CDR3 spells CASSLTGPRTEAFF. The DNA of the CDR3 is TGTGCCAGCAGCTTAACTGGACCGAGGACAGAAGCTTTCTTT.

A remark on this clone: Within the sample, other DNA sequences also encode this same CDR3. V usage is TRBV2 and J usage is TRBJ1-2; D is unclear. CDR1 is SNHLY, CDR2 FYNNEI, per germline. The CDR3 is 12 residues long. Trimming removed 8 bases at V and 1 base at J, with 8 bases between. The CDR3 DNA is TGTGCCAGCCAAGACCGTAACTATGGCTACACCTTC. The encoded protein is CASQDRNYGYTF.

This clone was detected only a few times. The chain carries TRBV15 and TRBJ1-4, with D unresolved. From germline, CDR1 is LNHNV and CDR2 YYDKDF (reference sequence). This CDR3 has 12 amino acids. V lost 1 base and J lost 14, with 11 bases in between. The DNA for the CDR3 is TGTGCCACCAGCAGAGGCGTCACTAGGCTGTTTTTT. Translating gives CATSRGVTRLFF. The whole variable domain, remainder taken from reference TRBV15 and TRBJ1-4, is DAMVIQNPRYQVTQFGKPVTLSCSQTLNHNVMYWYQQKSSQAPKLLFHYYDKDFNNEADTPDNFQSRRPNTSFCFLDIRSPGLGDTAMYLCATSRGVTRLFFGSGTQLSVL.

V usage is TRBV7-2 and J usage is TRBJ2-1; D is possibly TRBD2 (5 bases). V shed 0 bases and J shed 6 bases, with 6 bases lying between them. There are 13 residues in the CDR3. Germline V CDR1 and CDR2: SGHTA, FQGNSA. The CDR3 is CASSLAGVNEQFF. The CDR3 region has the DNA TGTGCCAGCAGCTTAGCGGGAGTCAATGAGCAGTTCTTC.

The chain has TRBV20-1 and TRBJ1-4; unclear D gene. The germline CDR1 and CDR2 sequences are DFQATT and SNEGSKA (reference sequence). The CDR3 is 11 amino acids. Trimming removed 5 bases from V and 7 bases from J, with 8 bases in between. CDR3 protein: CSAGRFEKLFF. In DNA form, the CDR3 reads TGCAGTGCTGGACGATTTGAAAAACTGTTTTTT.

V gene TRBV28 combines with J gene TRBJ2-5; TRBD1 is a possible D gene (5 bases). With 8 bases removed from V and 4 bases from J, the gap between germline ends came to 14 bases. This CDR3 is 13 amino acids long. The germline gives CDR1 MDHEN, CDR2 SYDVKM. DNA for the CDR3: TGTGCCAGCCGAACAGGATTATTAGAGACCCAGTACTTC. Protein: CASRTGLLETQYF.

This clone was detected once. CDR3 in amino acids: CASSAQVSTDTQYF. DNA for the CDR3: TGTGCCAGCAGCGCCCAGGTCAGCACAGATACGCAGTATTTT. The chain employs TRBV11-2 and TRBJ2-3; no definite D call. This CDR3 has 14 amino acids. In germline, CDR1 is SGHAT, CDR2 FQNNGV. Trimming stripped 5 bases from V and 0 bases from J, with 9 bases between.

The chain combines TRBV2 with TRBJ1-3; D gene unclear. V gave up 8 bases and J gave up 1 base, with 21 bases separating them. The germline V gene encodes CDR1 SNHLY and CDR2 FYNNEI. CDR3 length: 17 amino acids. CDR3 in amino acids: CASRETYLARSGNTIYF. CDR3 coding DNA: TGTGCCAGCCGCGAGACTTACCTCGCTCGTTCTGGAAACACCATATATTTT.

V gene TRBV7-9 combines with J gene TRBJ1-2; TRBD1 agrees at 7 bases. Germline V gives CDR1 SEHNR, CDR2 FQNEAQ (reference sequence). V lost 3 bases to trimming and J lost 6 bases; unmatched junction nucleotides: 7. The CDR3 has 14 residues. CDR3 sequence reads: CASSFTGAVDGYTF. In DNA, the CDR3 is TGTGCCAGCAGCTTTACAGGGGCGGTCGATGGCTACACCTTC.

The rearrangement links TRBV19 to TRBJ2-3, with TRBD2 as a possible D gene (5 bases). The ends were cut back, 10 bases at V and 4 bases at J, with 15 bases in the middle. CDR1 LNHDA and CDR2 SQIVND come from the germline V gene (reference sequence). There are 13 residues in the CDR3. CDR3 sequence: CATRRVSADTQYF. The DNA for the CDR3 is TGTGCCACAAGGCGGGTTTCAGCAGATACGCAGTATTTT.

This chain uses TRBV7-9 with TRBJ2-1; 9 bases are shared with TRBD2. With V trimmed by 1 base and J by 4 bases, 5 bases remained unmatched. This CDR3 is 16 amino acids long. Germline V gene sequence: CDR1 SEHNR, CDR2 FQNEAQ (reference sequence). The DNA for the CDR3 is TGTGCCAGCAGCTTAGGGGCCCTAGCGGGATACAATGAGCAGTTCTTC. Protein sequence: CASSLGALAGYNEQFF.